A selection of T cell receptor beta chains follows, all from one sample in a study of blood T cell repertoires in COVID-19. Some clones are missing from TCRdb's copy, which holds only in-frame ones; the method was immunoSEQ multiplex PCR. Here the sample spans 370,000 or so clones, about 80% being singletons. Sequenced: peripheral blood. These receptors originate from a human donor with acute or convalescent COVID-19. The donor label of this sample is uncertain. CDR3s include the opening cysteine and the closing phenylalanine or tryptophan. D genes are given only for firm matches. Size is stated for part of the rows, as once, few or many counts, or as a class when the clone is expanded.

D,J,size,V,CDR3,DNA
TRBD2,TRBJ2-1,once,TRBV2,CASSRLAGGQNEQFF,TGTGCCAGCAGTAGACTAGCGGGAGGGCAAAATGAGCAGTTCTTC
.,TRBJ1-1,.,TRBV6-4,CASSDSAGRATEAFF,TGTGCCAGCAGTGACTCGGCAGGGCGTGCGACTGAAGCTTTCTTT
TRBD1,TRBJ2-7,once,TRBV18,CASSPDRSHEQYF,TGTGCCAGCTCACCGGACAGGTCCCACGAGCAGTACTTC
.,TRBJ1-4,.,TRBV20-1,CSASRFEKLFF,TGCAGTGCTAGCAGGTTTGAAAAACTGTTTTTT
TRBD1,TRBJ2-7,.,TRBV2,CASSRTGSYEQYF,TGTGCCAGCAGTAGGACAGGCTCCTACGAGCAGTACTTC
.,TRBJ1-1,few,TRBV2,CASRGEGPRAFF,TGTGCCAGCAGGGGGGAGGGGCCGAGAGCTTTCTTT
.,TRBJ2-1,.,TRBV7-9,CASILRGTLGNEQFF,TGTGCCAGCATCCTAAGGGGAACCTTGGGGAATGAGCAGTTCTTC
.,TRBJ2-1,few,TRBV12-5,CASMAHSSYNEQFF,TGTGCTAGTATGGCCCACAGCTCCTACAATGAGCAGTTCTTC
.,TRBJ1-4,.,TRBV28,CASSFGGLNEKLFF,TGTGCCAGCAGTTTCGGCGGATTAAATGAAAAACTGTTTTTT
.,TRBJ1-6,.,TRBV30,CAWVSRGHNYNSPLHF,TGTGCCTGGGTATCCCGAGGGCACAATTATAATTCACCCCTCCACTTT
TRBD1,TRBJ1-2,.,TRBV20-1,CSANDRGRDYGYTF,TGCAGTGCTAATGACAGGGGGCGAGACTATGGCTACACCTTC
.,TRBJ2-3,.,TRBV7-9,CASSLYQVLSTDTQYF,TGTGCCAGCAGCTTATATCAGGTCCTAAGCACAGATACGCAGTATTTT
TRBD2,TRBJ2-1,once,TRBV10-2,CASSATSGRNEQFF,TGCGCCAGCAGTGCGACTAGCGGACGGAATGAGCAGTTCTTC
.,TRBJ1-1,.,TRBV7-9,CASSTAEYGAFF,TGTGCCAGCAGCACCGCCGAATACGGGGCTTTCTTT
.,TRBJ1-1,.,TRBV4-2,CASSQGHGNTEAFF,TGTGCCAGCAGCCAAGGGCATGGGAACACTGAAGCTTTCTTT
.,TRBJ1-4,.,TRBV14,CASSRGSWTNEKLFF,TGTGCCAGCAGTCGGGGGAGTTGGACTAATGAAAAACTGTTTTTT
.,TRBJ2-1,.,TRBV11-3,CASSPQENTLNEQFF,TGTGCCAGCAGCCCACAGGAAAACACCCTCAATGAGCAGTTCTTC
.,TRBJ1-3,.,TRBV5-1,CASSLGPTGNTIYF,TGCGCCAGCAGCTTGGGTCCTACTGGAAACACCATATATTTT
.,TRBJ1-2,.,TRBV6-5,CASSYSGGLSGYTF,TGTGCCAGCAGTTACTCCGGCGGACTGTCTGGCTACACCTTC
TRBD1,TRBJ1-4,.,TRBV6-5,CASRRQGAGEKLFF,TGTGCCAGCAGACGACAGGGGGCGGGTGAAAAACTGTTTTTT
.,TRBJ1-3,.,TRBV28,CASTTGGSGNTIYF,TGTGCCAGCACCACCGGGGGGTCAGGAAACACCATATATTTT
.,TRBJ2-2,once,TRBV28,CASSLYGGLDRYTGELFF,TGTGCCAGCAGTTTATACGGGGGGCTAGACAGATACACCGGGGAGCTGTTTTTT
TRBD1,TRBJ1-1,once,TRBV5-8,CASSLGYRGRTEAFF,TGTGCCAGCAGCCTGGGGTACAGGGGTCGAACTGAAGCTTTCTTT
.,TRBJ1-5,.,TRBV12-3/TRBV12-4,CASRVTGNQPQHF,TGTGCCAGCAGGGTTACTGGCAATCAGCCCCAGCATTTT
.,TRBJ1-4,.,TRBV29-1,CSVGGYGEKLFF,TGCAGCGTTGGAGGGTATGGGGAAAAACTGTTTTTT
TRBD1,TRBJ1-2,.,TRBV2,CASGNRPGQGNGYTF,TGTGCCAGCGGAAACCGACCGGGACAGGGAAATGGCTACACCTTC
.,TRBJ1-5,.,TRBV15,CATSLIPTGPQHF,TGTGCCACCAGTCTGATTCCGACGGGGCCCCAGCATTTT
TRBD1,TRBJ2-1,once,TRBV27,CASSLDPRTGTGVNEQFF,TGTGCCAGCAGTTTAGACCCTCGAACCGGGACAGGGGTGAATGAGCAGTTCTTC
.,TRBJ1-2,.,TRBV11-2,CASSLEYRGYTF,TGTGCCAGCAGCTTAGAGTACAGGGGCTACACCTTC
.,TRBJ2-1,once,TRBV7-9,CASSLILDEQFF,TGTGCCAGCAGCTTAATACTGGATGAGCAGTTCTTC
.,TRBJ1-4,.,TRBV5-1,CASSPTGLDEKLFF,TGCGCCAGCAGCCCAACAGGGTTGGATGAAAAACTGTTTTTT
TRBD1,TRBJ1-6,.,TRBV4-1,CASSQQGYNNSPLHF,TGCGCCAGCAGTCAACAGGGGTACAATAATTCACCCCTCCACTTT
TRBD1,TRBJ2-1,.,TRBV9,CASSAGTGEIDEQFF,TGTGCCAGCAGCGCCGGGACAGGGGAGATAGATGAGCAGTTCTTC
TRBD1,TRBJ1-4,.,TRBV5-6,CASSPGTGEKLFF,TGTGCCAGCAGCCCGGGGACAGGGGAAAAACTGTTTTTT
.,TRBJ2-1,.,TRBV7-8,CASSSRGFSSYNEQFF,TGTGCCAGCAGCTCCAGGGGTTTTTCTAGTTACAATGAGCAGTTCTTC
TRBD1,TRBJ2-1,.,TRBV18,CASSPDRTGGDEQFF,TGTGCCAGCTCACCAGATCGGACAGGGGGTGACGAGCAGTTCTTC
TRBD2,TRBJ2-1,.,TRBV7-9,CASSARTSGRDEQFF,TGTGCCAGCAGCGCACGGACTAGCGGGAGGGATGAGCAGTTCTTC